These 22 T cell receptor beta chains share one sample of origin, sequenced in a study of T-cell memory formation after mild COVID-19 (dated by TCRdb to the early 2020s). Receptor libraries were prepared by 5' RACE. Reads for this sample came from an Illumina NovaSeq 6000. TCRdb itself trimmed the public reads at Q25 with fastp, ran MiXCR and retained productive beta chains. Entries are consolidated by CDR3 protein sequence, retaining the most common genes and DNA. This sample has 250,000 to 400,000 distinct CDR3 sequences in its table, and about 13% of those were observed once. The ten largest make up approximately 22% of the sample. The sequenced material came from PBMCs or a T cell subset sorted from them (not recorded which). These receptor sequences come from a man aged 18-30 years who had mild COVID-19 (a few samples of this study predate the infection). The sample titles of this study are shuffled in the database, so cell type and time point are left out; the donor was told from shared clones.

V is TRBV4-2 and J is TRBJ1-4; D unresolved. Trimming stripped 1 base from V and 2 bases from J, with 5 bases between. The CDR3 contains 14 residues. CDR1 is LGHNA and CDR2 is YNFKEQ in the germline V gene. In DNA, the CDR3 is TGTGCCAGCAGCCAAGCCAACACTAATGAAAAACTGTTTTTT. This codes for CASSQANTNEKLFF.

The chain carries TRBV4-3 and TRBJ2-2, with 7 bases identical to TRBD2. V gave up 3 bases and J gave up 8 bases; unmatched junction bases: 3. The CDR3 contains 13 residues. CDR1 is LGHNA, CDR2 YSLEER, per germline. The CDR3 spells CASSQPGRGELFF. CDR3 bases: TGCGCCAGCAGCCAGCCCGGGAGGGGGGAGCTGTTTTTT.

The chain employs TRBV25-1 and TRBJ2-5; D is undetermined. Germline V gives CDR1 MGHDK, CDR2 SYGVNS. The CDR3 spans 13 residues. The V gene lost 3 bases and the J gene lost 4 bases, with 9 bases spanning the gap. The CDR3 bases are TGTGCCAGCAGTGATCGACTTCGAGAGACCCAGTACTTC. As protein: CASSDRLRETQYF.

The chain is built from TRBV5-1 and TRBJ2-5; D is ambiguous. Germline V gene data show CDR1 as SGHRS and CDR2 as YFSETQ. The CDR3 spans 12 residues. The V and J ends lost 3 bases and 2 bases respectively, with 5 bases between them. In nucleotides, the CDR3 is TGCGCCAGCAGCTCACAGCAAGAGACCCAGTACTTC. Its protein product is CASSSQQETQYF.

This clonotype has a handful of counts. This chain connects TRBV3-1 to TRBJ2-1; 16 nucleotides match TRBD2. The CDR3 length is 15 residues. J was trimmed by 9 bases and V by 5 bases; bases with no gene match: 4. Germline assignment: CDR1 LGHDT and CDR2 YNNKEL (reference sequence). The CDR3 DNA is TGTGCCAGCAGCTTCGGGACTAGCGGGGGGGGTGAGCAGTTCTTC. It translates to CASSFGTSGGGEQFF.

This clonotype has just a few counts. V is TRBV6-5 and J is TRBJ2-7; 9 bases align to TRBD2. Germline CDR1 and CDR2: MNHEY and SVGAGI. The CDR3 is made up of 14 amino acids. V dropped 2 bases and J dropped 9; count of bases not matched to a gene: 8. This CDR3 reads CASSYGLAGIGQYF. In DNA, the CDR3 is TGTGCCAGCAGTTACGGGCTAGCGGGGATCGGGCAGTACTTC.

This clonotype was counted between two and nine times. The rearrangement joins TRBV5-4 to TRBJ2-3; 13 bases map to TRBD2. Germline V gene data show CDR1 as SGHNT and CDR2 as YYREEE (reference sequence). This CDR3 contains 17 residues. The J segment lost 3 bases and the V segment lost 4 bases, leaving 8 bases of the junction unmatched. The CDR3 coding sequence is TGTGCCAGCAGCGAGACTAGCGGGGGGCTCGGTACAGATACGCAGTATTTT. This encodes CASSETSGGLGTDTQYF.

The chain is built from TRBV27 and TRBJ1-2; 8 bases fit TRBD1. V was clipped by 5 bases and J by 5 bases; unmatched bases: 16. This CDR3 comprises 17 residues. The germline CDR1 and CDR2 sequences are MNHEY and SMNVEV (reference sequence). As DNA, the CDR3 is TGTGCCAGCAGTCGTATAGGGGTTGAGGGACAGGTGTATGGCTACACCTTC. This sequence encodes CASSRIGVEGQVYGYTF.

The chain recombines TRBV5-1 with TRBJ1-1; tentative D call: TRBD1 (5 bases). There are 14 residues in the CDR3. Germline CDR1 SGHRS, CDR2 YFSETQ. V lost 4 bases and J lost 5, with 15 bases in between. CDR3: CASSLAGGATEAFF. DNA of the CDR3: TGCGCCAGCAGCCTCGCCGGGGGTGCGACTGAAGCTTTCTTT.

This clonotype was seen a handful of times. V and J are TRBV7-3 and TRBJ2-2, with 8 bases lining up with TRBD1. Germline values: CDR1 SGHTA, CDR2 FQGTGA. The V and J ends lost 4 bases and 0 bases, in that order; junction bases with no gene match: 4. The CDR3 runs 16 residues. The CDR3 region is CASSYRDRPNTGELFF. Written as DNA, the CDR3 is TGTGCCAGCAGCTATAGGGACAGGCCGAACACCGGGGAGCTGTTTTTT.

The V call is TRBV29-1, the J call TRBJ2-5; 7 bases agree with TRBD1. This CDR3 is built from 14 residues. V shed 6 bases, J shed 4 bases, and the junction held 11 bases outside the gene matches. Germline loops: CDR1 SQVTM, CDR2 ANQGSEA. CDR3 bases: TGCAGCGTGGAACCTACAGGGGCAGGAGAGACCCAGTACTTC. It is translated as CSVEPTGAGETQYF.

The V call is TRBV5-4, the J call TRBJ2-5, with D possibly being TRBD2 (5 bases). The CDR3 totals 14 residues. CDR1 SGHNT and CDR2 YYREEE come from the germline V gene (reference sequence). Trimming cost V 3 bases and J 4 bases, with 13 bases left between them. DNA for the CDR3: TGTGCCAGCAGCTGGGCCGGACGGGGAGAGACCCAGTACTTC. Amino acids: CASSWAGRGETQYF.

The V and J genes are TRBV6-6 and TRBJ2-1, with TRBD2 identical over 9 bases. J gave up 4 bases and V 4 bases, and 8 bases lay outside the gene matches. The CDR3 sequence is 16 residues long. Germline V CDR1 and CDR2: MNHNY, SVGAGI (reference sequence). Here the CDR3 DNA reads TGTGCCAGCAGTTCCCCTGGGCGGGGGGGGTACAATGAGCAGTTCTTC. Its protein product is CASSSPGRGGYNEQFF.

V is TRBV7-9 and J is TRBJ2-5; no firm D call. CDR1 is SEHNR and CDR2 is FQNEAQ in the germline V gene (reference sequence). The CDR3 spans 14 residues. The V end was cut by 5 bases, the J end by 0 bases, with 10 bases between. The CDR3 bases are TGTGCCAGCAGCCCCCCCCGCGACCAAGAGACCCAGTACTTC. Protein sequence: CASSPPRDQETQYF.

The chain uses TRBV12-5 and TRBJ1-3; D gene ambiguous. The germline gives CDR1 LGHNT, CDR2 FRNRAP. Trimming pared 0 bases from V and 0 bases from J, leaving 6 bases between. The CDR3 loop spans 15 amino acids. The CDR3 region is CASGLVVHSGNTIYF. CDR3 nucleotide sequence: TGTGCTAGTGGTTTGGTTGTACACTCTGGAAACACCATATATTTT.

J is TRBJ2-1 and V is TRBV24-1; D possibly corresponds to TRBD1 (6 bases). V lost 0 bases to trimming and J lost 0 bases, with 8 bases between them. The CDR3 runs to 16 residues. Germline V gene data show CDR1 as KGHDR and CDR2 as SFDVKD. The DNA for the CDR3 is TGTGCCACCAGTGATTTGCGAGGGGGCTCCTACAATGAGCAGTTCTTC. It yields the protein CATSDLRGGSYNEQFF.

This clonotype was detected a few times. The chain links TRBV20-1 to TRBJ1-1; 8 bases map to TRBD1. The J segment lost 0 bases and the V segment lost 6 bases, leaving 9 bases of the junction unmatched. From germline, CDR1 is DFQATT and CDR2 SNEGSKA (reference sequence). The CDR3 covers 15 residues. For the CDR3, the DNA is TGCAGTGCACTGGGGGACAGGTGGATGAACACTGAAGCTTTCTTT. As protein: CSALGDRWMNTEAFF.

This CDR3 reads CASVGAGANVLTF. The CDR3 bases are TGTGCCAGCGTAGGGGCTGGGGCCAACGTCCTGACTTTC. The chain carries TRBV6-2 or TRBV6-3 and TRBJ2-6, with a tentative D call TRBD1 (5 bases). The V gene's germline CDR1 is MNHEY and CDR2 SVGEGT. The CDR3 runs to 13 residues. V was cut by 8 bases and J by 2 bases, with 7 bases left in between.

This clonotype has just a few counts. This sequence joins TRBV5-5 and TRBJ2-1, with 9 bases lining up with TRBD2. CDR1 is SGHKS and CDR2 is YYEKEE in the germline V gene (reference sequence). The CDR3 covers 15 residues. V shed 5 bases, J shed 4 bases, and the junction held 7 bases outside the gene matches. The CDR3: CASRFSGGGYNEQFF. In DNA form, the CDR3 reads TGTGCCAGCAGGTTTAGCGGGGGTGGATACAATGAGCAGTTCTTC.

The chain has TRBV7-2 and TRBJ1-2; TRBD1 might be the D (5 bases). The length of the CDR3 is 15 residues. Between the trimmed V and J ends, which lost 5 bases and 3 bases, there was a span of 16 bases. Germline lookup yields CDR1 SGHTA and CDR2 FQGNSA. CDR3 sequence: CASSGRDPGDYGYTF. CDR3 sequence (DNA): TGTGCCAGCAGCGGACGGGACCCTGGGGACTATGGCTACACCTTC.

The chain couples TRBV2 to TRBJ2-7; 8 bases agree with TRBD1. Germline V gives CDR1 SNHLY, CDR2 FYNNEI. V lost 5 bases, J lost 3 bases, and 9 bases stayed unmatched. This CDR3 has 15 residues. Written as DNA, the CDR3 is TGTGCCAGCAGTAAGGGGACAGGCCTTAGCTACGAGCAGTACTTC. This gives the protein CASSKGTGLSYEQYF. The variable domain in full, completed from reference TRBV2 and TRBJ2-7, reads EPEVTQTPSHQVTQMGQEVILRCVPISNHLYFYWYRQILGQKVEFLVSFYNNEISEKSEIFDDQFSVERPDGSNFTLKIRSTKLEDSAMYFCASSKGTGLSYEQYFGPGTRLTVT.

This clonotype was recorded a few times. The chain couples TRBV4-1 to TRBJ1-4; D is unclear. Germline CDR1 and CDR2: MGHRA and YSYEKL. This CDR3 spans 12 amino acids. V was shortened by 5 bases and J by 7 bases, with 8 bases between the two germline ends. The CDR3 DNA sequence: TGCGCCAGCAGCGGACTATTTGAAAAACTGTTTTTT. This sequence encodes CASSGLFEKLFF.